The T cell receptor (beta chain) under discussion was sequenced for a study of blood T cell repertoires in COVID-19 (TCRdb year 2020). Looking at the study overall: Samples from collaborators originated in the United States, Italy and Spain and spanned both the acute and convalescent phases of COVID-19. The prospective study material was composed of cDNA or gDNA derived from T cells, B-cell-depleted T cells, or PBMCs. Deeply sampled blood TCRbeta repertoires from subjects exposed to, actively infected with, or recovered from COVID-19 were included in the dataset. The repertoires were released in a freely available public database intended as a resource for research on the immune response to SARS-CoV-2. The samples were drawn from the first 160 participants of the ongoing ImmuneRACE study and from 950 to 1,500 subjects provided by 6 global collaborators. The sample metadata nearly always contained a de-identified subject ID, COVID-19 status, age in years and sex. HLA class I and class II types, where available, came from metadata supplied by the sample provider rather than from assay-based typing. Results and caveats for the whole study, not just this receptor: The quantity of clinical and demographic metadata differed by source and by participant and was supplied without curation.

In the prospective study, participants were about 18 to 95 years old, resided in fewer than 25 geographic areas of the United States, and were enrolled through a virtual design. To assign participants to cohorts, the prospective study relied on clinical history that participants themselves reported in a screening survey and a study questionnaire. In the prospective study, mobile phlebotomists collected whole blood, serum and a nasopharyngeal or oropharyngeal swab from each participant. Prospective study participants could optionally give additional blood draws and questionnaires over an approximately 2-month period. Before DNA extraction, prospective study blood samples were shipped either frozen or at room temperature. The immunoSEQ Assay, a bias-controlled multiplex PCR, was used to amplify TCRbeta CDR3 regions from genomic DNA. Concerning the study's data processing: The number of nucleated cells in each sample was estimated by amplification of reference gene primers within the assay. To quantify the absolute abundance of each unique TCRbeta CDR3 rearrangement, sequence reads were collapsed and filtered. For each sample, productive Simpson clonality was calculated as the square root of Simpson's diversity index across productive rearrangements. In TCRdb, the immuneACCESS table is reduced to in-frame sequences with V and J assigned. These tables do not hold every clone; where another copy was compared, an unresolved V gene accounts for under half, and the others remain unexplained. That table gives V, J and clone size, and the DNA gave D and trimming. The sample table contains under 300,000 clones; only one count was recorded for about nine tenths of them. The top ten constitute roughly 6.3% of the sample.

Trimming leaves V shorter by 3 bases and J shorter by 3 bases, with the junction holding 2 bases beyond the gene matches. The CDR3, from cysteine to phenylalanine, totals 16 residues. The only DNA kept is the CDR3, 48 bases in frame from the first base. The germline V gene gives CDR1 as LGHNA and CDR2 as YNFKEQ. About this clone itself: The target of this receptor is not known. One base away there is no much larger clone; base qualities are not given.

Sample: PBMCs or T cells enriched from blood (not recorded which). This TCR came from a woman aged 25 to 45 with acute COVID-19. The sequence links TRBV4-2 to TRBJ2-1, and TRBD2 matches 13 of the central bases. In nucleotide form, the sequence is TGTGCCAGCAGCCAGGGACTAGCGGGGCTCTACAATGAGCAGTTCTTC. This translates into CASSQGLAGLYNEQFF.